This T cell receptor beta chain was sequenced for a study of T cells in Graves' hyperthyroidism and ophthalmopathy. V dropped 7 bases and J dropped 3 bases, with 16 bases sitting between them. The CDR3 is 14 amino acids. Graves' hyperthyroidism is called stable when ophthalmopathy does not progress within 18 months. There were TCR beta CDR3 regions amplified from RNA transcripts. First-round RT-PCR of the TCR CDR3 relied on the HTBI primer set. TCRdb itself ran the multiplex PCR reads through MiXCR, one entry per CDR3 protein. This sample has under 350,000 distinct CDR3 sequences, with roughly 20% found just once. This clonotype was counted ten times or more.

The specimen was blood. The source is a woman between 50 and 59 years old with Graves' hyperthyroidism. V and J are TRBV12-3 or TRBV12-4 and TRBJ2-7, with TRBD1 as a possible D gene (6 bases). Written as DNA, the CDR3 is TGTGCCAGCAATATTATGGGACACCGCTACGAGCAGTACTTC. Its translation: CASNIMGHRYEQYF.